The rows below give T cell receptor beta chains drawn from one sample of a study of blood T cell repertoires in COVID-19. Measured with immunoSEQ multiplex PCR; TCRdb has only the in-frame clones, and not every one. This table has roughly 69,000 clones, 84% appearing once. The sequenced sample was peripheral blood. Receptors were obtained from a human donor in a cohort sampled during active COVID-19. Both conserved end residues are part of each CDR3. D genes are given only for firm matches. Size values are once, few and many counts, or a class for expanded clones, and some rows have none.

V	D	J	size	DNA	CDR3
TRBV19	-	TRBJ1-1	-	TGTGCCAGTAGTAGGAGAGACACGGCGGGCACTGAAGCTTTCTTT	CASSRRDTAGTEAFF
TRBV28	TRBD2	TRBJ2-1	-	TGTGCCAGCAGTTTGAGCGGGAGTAAGAATGAGCAGTTCTTC	CASSLSGSKNEQFF
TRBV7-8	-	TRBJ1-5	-	TGTGCCAGCAGCTTACTCCAGGGCTATCAGCCCCAGCATTTT	CASSLLQGYQPQHF
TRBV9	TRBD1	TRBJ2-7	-	TGTGCCAGCAGCCGAACAGGGGGCTCCTACGAGCAGTACTTC	CASSRTGGSYEQYF
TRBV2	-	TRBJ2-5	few	TGTGCCAGCAGTCTTAACGGTCTACCCCGGGAGACCCAGTACTTC	CASSLNGLPRETQYF
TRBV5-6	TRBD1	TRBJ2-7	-	TGTGCCAGCAGCTTACCCGGGACAGGGACCTACGAGCAGTACTTC	CASSLPGTGTYEQYF
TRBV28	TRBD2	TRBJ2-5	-	TGTGCCAGCAGTTCGCCAGCGGGAGGGTCGTACCAAGAGACCCAGTACTTC	CASSSPAGGSYQETQYF
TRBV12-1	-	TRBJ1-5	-	TGTGCCAGCGGGGGGGGCCGTAGCGATCAGCCCCAGCATTTT	CASGGGRSDQPQHF
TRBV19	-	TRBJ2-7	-	TGTGCCAGTAGTACAGGGGCCGACTACGAGCAGTACTTC	CASSTGADYEQYF
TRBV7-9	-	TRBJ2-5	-	TGTGCCAGCAGGAGTGGAGGGGAGACCCAGTACTTC	CASRSGGETQYF
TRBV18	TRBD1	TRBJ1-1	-	TGTGCCAGCTCACCACAGGGGGCGAAGTCGGGCACTGAAGCTTTCTTT	CASSPQGAKSGTEAFF
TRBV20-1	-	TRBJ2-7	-	TGCAGTCTTCAACACTACGAGCAGTACTTC	CSLQHYEQYF
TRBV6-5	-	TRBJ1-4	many	TGTGCCAGCAGACCGGGGGGGAATGAAAAACTGTTTTTT	CASRPGGNEKLFF
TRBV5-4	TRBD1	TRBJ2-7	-	TGTGCCAGCAGCTCATGGGGGACAGGGGAGCACGAGCAGTACTTC	CASSSWGTGEHEQYF
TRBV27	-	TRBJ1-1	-	TGTGCCAGCAGTCACCCCGGACAGAACACTGAAGCTTTCTTT	CASSHPGQNTEAFF
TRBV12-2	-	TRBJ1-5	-	TGTGCAAGTCGACCGCTCAACTATAGCAATCAGCCCCAGCATTTT	CASRPLNYSNQPQHF
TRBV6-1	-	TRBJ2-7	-	TGTGCCAGCAGTGAGGTCGGGAGATCCAACGAGCAGTACTTC	CASSEVGRSNEQYF
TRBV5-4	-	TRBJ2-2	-	TGTGCCAGCAGCTTGTTCCTAGGCCAAGGCACCGGGGAGCTGTTTTTT	CASSLFLGQGTGELFF
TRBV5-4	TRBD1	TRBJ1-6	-	TGTGCCAGCAGCCCCGGGGGACAGCCCGGATATTCACCCCTCCACTTT	CASSPGGQPGYSPLHF
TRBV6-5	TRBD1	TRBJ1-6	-	TGTGCCAGCAATCCCGACAGGGGGTATAATTCACCCCTCCACTTT	CASNPDRGYNSPLHF
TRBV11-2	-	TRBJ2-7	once	TGTGCCAGCAGCTATAACAGCTACGAGCAGTACTTC	CASSYNSYEQYF
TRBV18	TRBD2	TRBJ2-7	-	TGTGCCAGCTCACCGTCCCTAGCGGGGGGGGCCTACGAGCAGTACTTC	CASSPSLAGGAYEQYF
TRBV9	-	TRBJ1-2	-	TGTGCCAGCAGCTCCCCTGGGGCAGGGATTAGCCTCTATGGCTACACCTTC	CASSSPGAGISLYGYTF
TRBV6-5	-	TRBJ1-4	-	TGTGCCAGCAGTTTCCGAGGGGGGGGCTATGAAAAACTGTTTTTT	CASSFRGGGYEKLFF
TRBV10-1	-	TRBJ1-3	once	TGCGCCAGCAGTGAGTCGAAAATGGCAACTGGAAACACCATATATTTT	CASSESKMATGNTIYF
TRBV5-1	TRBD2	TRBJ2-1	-	TGCGCCAGCAGCTTGTTACCTAGCGGGAGCATTGGGAATGAGCAGTTCTTC	CASSLLPSGSIGNEQFF
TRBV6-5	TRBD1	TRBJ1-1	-	TGTGCCAGCAGAGTGACAGGGATGAACACTGAAGCTTTCTTT	CASRVTGMNTEAFF
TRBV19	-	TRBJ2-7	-	TGTGCCAGTACCGAGGGAAACAGGGACGAGCAGTACTTC	CASTEGNRDEQYF
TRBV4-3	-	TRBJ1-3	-	TGCGCCAGCAGCCAAGTTGGAATCCGGGACACCATATATTTT	CASSQVGIRDTIYF
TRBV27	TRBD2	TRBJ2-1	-	TGTGCCAGCAGCCATAGCGGGAGATATGCCGGTGGGGCCAATGAGCAGTTCTTC	CASSHSGRYAGGANEQFF
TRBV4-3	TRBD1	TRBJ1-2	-	TGCGCCAGCAGCCAGGGAAACAGGGGCGGCGGCTACACCTTC	CASSQGNRGGGYTF
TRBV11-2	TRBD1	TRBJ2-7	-	TGTGCCAGCAGCGGTGCATCCGGGACAGGGAAATTTATTTACGAGCAGTACTTC	CASSGASGTGKFIYEQYF
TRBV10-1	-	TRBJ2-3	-	TGCGCCAGCTCCTCGACAGATACGCAGTATTTT	CASSSTDTQYF
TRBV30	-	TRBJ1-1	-	TGTGCCTGGAGTCGGTCCTCAGGTGAAGCTTTCTTT	CAWSRSSGEAFF
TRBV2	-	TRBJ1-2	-	TGTGCCAGCAGAACCGACAGCTATGGCTACACCTTC	CASRTDSYGYTF
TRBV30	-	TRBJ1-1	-	TGTGCCTGGAGGTGGGGAGAAAACATGAACACTGAAGCTTTCTTT	CAWRWGENMNTEAFF
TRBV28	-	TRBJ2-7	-	TGTGCCAGCAGTTCCAAAAATTTCTACGAGCAGTACTTC	CASSSKNFYEQYF
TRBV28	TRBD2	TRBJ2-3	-	TGTGCCAGCATGCTAGCGGGGGCATCAGATACGCAGTATTTT	CASMLAGASDTQYF
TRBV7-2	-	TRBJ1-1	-	TGTGCCAGCACCCAGGTTGGGGGGGGCAACACTGAAGCTTTCTTT	CASTQVGGGNTEAFF
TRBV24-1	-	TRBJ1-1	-	TGTGCCACTTACTCGGGGTCCCCCTTCTTTAGACTGAACAACACTGAAGCTTTCTTT	CATYSGSPFFRLNNTEAFF